This T cell receptor (beta chain) was sequenced in a study of spatial heterogeneity in lung cancer. Study as a whole: Taken at a median of approximately 2 years after resection, follow-up PBMC samples underwent sequencing when available.

Germline assignment: CDR1 MNHEY and CDR2 SVGEGT. The length of the CDR3 is 17 residues. V was clipped by 6 bases and J by 1 base; unmatched bases: 12. At least ten counts were recorded for this clonotype. Its antigen is currently unknown. Findings of the study overall: Circulating ubiquitous expanded tumor TCRs were observed more frequently at resection than at follow-up.

Time point in this sample: blood at routine non-recurrence follow-up after resection. Whole RNA was taken from tumor, nontumor lung or frozen PBMC; it was then sequenced unsorted. TCRdb re-derived calls from the 5' RACE reads in MiXCR, one entry per CDR3 protein. The table has 110,000 or so distinct CDR3 sequences, 10% to 11% seen once; the top ten hold 24%. This chain uses TRBV6-2 or TRBV6-3 with TRBJ2-3, with 8 bases fitting TRBD1. Specimen: PBMCs, collected at follow-up. The receptor was isolated from a female donor with early-stage non-small cell lung cancer. CDR3: CASSPALGTGRTDTQYF. For the CDR3, the DNA is TGTGCCAGCAGCCCCGCCCTGGGGACAGGTCGCACAGATACGCAGTATTTT.